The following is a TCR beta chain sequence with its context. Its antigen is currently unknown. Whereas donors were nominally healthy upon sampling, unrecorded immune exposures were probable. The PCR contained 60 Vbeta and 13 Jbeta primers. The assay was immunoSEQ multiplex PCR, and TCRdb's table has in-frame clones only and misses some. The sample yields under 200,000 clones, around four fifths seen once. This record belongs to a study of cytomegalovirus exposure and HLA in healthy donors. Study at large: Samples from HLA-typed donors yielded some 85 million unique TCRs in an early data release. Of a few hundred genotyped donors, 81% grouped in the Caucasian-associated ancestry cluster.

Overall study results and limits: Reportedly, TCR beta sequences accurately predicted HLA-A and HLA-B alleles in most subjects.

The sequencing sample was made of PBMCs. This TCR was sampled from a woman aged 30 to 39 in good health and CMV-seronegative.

CDR3 region: CASSPIFPRNTEAFF. The CDR3 DNA reads as TGTGCCAGCTCACCAATCTTCCCGAGGAACACTGAAGCTTTCTTT. This chain joins TRBV18 and TRBJ1-1, with D uncertain. Germline values: CDR1 KGHSH, CDR2 LQKENI. Trimming cost V 2 bases and J 1 base, with 11 bases left between them. The CDR3 runs 15 residues.